This T cell receptor beta chain was recorded in a study of beta chain features in type 1 diabetes. The CDR3 loop spans 17 amino acids. Germline lookup yields CDR1 SNHLY and CDR2 FYNNEI. Trimming took 7 bases from V and 2 from J; bases not matched to a gene: 13. This clone was counted only a few times. Reverse transcription of all isolated RNA meant that expressed TCRB transcripts were sequenced. Using immunoSEQ multiplex PCR, the repertoire was profiled, and TCRdb retains in-frame clones only, with some absent. The sample includes roughly 610,000 clones, 15% to 19% seen only once; the top ten take about 0.087%. Sampling consisted of one heparinised blood draw per donor, averaging approximately 100 mL.

V is TRBV2 and J is TRBJ1-5; 8 positions match TRBD1. Specimen: naive CD4+ T cells from blood. This sequence was found in a man aged 18 to 30 in good health. The CDR3 loop reads CASKGGQGEVGNQPQHF. CDR3 sequence (DNA): TGTGCCAGCAAAGGAGGACAGGGCGAGGTGGGCAATCAGCCCCAGCATTTT. Together with reference TRBV2 and TRBJ1-5, the CDR3 gives the full variable domain: EPEVTQTPSHQVTQMGQEVILRCVPISNHLYFYWYRQILGQKVEFLVSFYNNEISEKSEIFDDQFSVERPDGSNFTLKIRSTKLEDSAMYFCASKGGQGEVGNQPQHFGDGTRLSIL.